This T cell receptor beta chain was identified during a study of identical twins (dated by TCRdb to 2016 to 2018). Background on the whole study: To test whether fetal clonotypes persist, the study used deep sequencing on TCR alpha and beta repertoires from monozygotic twins, unrelated adults of various ages, and cord blood. To rule out contamination, the twin experiments were replicated at different times with different library preparation protocols.

Only healthy Caucasian donors were included. Three pairs of female monozygotic twins, all aged about 18 to 30 years, made up the twin cohort. RNA for TCR libraries was isolated from peripheral blood mononuclear cells. Overall study outcomes, separate from this receptor: Invariant T cells such as MAIT and iNKT could partly confound zero-insertion analyses, though diverse VJ usage argued against this for most clonotypes. Excess twin sharing in beta out-of-frame sequences was weaker because fewer shared sequences lowered the signal-to-noise ratio. Because the same donors could not be followed over many years, the conclusions relied on cross-sectional statistical analysis. Out-of-frame TCR alpha sequences shared between twins showed an excess of low generation-probability sequences compared with coincidental sharing between unrelated individuals. Recombination models systematically underestimated out-of-frame TCR alpha sharing in monozygotic twins but agreed with sharing between unrelated individuals. Fewer insertions were carried by abundant cord blood beta clonotypes, a similar but weaker trend appeared in young adult naive repertoires, and no such trend appeared in memory repertoires.

This clonotype occurred a few times. Its cognate antigen has yet to be identified. One base away there is no much larger clone; base qualities are not given. CDR1 MNHNS and CDR2 SASEGT were looked up in the germline V gene. The CDR3 numbers 14 residues from cysteine through phenylalanine. CDR3 DNA is the only sequence kept; it has 42 bases, read in frame from the first base. Trimming removed 5 bases from V and 4 bases from J, leaving 14 bases between the germline ends. Libraries were prepared through 5' RACE. The data were produced on an Illumina HiSeq 2000. Template switching added a universal primer binding site, and the final cDNA carried a unique molecular identifier that allowed TCR cDNA molecules to be counted accurately. First-strand cDNA for TCR alpha and beta chains was synthesized from specific primers in the conserved constant-segment region. Each cDNA library was double barcoded, with a SMART-Mk sample barcode plus Illumina barcodes, to control for contamination. TruSeq adapter sequences and Illumina sample barcodes were added in two successive PCR steps. The Illumina HiSeq platform was used with custom primers to sequence TCR alpha and beta cDNA libraries. Per the authors' processing: Unique molecular identifiers were extracted from raw reads with MiGEC, and CDR3 positions were determined with MiXCR. Recombination models were inferred per individual with the repgenHMM and IGoR tools using an EM algorithm. The analysis of shared clonotypes was done with the tcR package in R, with sharing normalized by the product of cloneset sizes. To study raw recombination without the effects of thymic and clonal selection, out-of-frame nonproductive sequences were analyzed. TCRdb handled the public reads itself, with Q25 trimming in fastp and clone calling in MiXCR, and kept productive beta chains. Each CDR3 protein gets just one entry, which takes the most common genes and DNA from the rows behind it. TCRdb, not the original authors, processed these V and J calls. Present in this sample are some 760,000 distinct CDR3 sequences, about 18% of which were seen just once. Together, the top ten hold 13% of the sample.

These data were likewise used in another study, on T cells expressing NK-cell markers. As the second study states: In sorted CD3+CD56+NKG2C+, CD3+CD56+NKG2C- and CD3+CD56-NKG2C+ T-cell subsets from several donors, TCR beta-chain repertoires were profiled. Among the eight sequenced donors, only one was HCMV-seronegative, while the other seven were HCMV-seropositive. To restrict sorting to alphabetaTCR-expressing T cells, an anti-gammadeltaTCR antibody was added in several experiments. For five or six donors, the dominant CD3+CD56+NKG2C+ clonotypes were among the top 10 CD8+ clonotypes and accounted for roughly 1.0-8% of CD8+ T cells. Those dominant clonotypes were again the most abundant among CD3+CD56-NKG2C+ cells in four donors, at roughly 28.3-65%. Whether the expanded NKG2C-expressing T cell clones were specific for HCMV antigens was left unclear. Randomly selected healthy volunteers, three men and five women, were used as the eight sequenced donors. HCMV-specific IgG was detected in serum with a commercial ELISA kit to determine HCMV serostatus. For six donors, bulk peripheral blood T-cell repertoires were additionally sequenced from unsorted PBMC. MIGEC was used to demultiplex reads and group the reads by UMI, and MiTCR was used to assemble and quantify clonotypes. Only TCR cDNA sequences supported by at least two reads were kept to exclude erroneous sequences. Downstream repertoire analysis used the tcR package, and clonotypes were matched across fractions by CDR3 nucleotide sequence plus V segment. VDJmatch was used to annotate antigen specificity against VDJdb, with one amino acid substitution in CDR3 allowed.

This receptor chain uses TRBV6-1 and TRBJ1-2, with the identity of the D gene unclear. The clonotype was recovered from a woman under 30 in good health. The sample taken for sequencing was PBMCs. The DNA reads TGTGCCAGCAGTCTTGGGAGAGACCTCTATGGCTACACCTTC. Its coded protein is CASSLGRDLYGYTF.